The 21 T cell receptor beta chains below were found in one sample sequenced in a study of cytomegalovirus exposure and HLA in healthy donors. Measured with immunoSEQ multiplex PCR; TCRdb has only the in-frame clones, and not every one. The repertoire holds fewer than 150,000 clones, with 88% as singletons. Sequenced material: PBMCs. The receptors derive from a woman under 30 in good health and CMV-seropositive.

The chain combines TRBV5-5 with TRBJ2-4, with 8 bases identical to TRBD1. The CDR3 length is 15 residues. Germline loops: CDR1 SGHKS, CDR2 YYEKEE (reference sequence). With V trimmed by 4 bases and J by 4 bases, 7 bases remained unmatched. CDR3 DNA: TGTGCCAGCAGCCGACAGGACAGGGCGAAAAACATTCAGTACTTC. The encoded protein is CASSRQDRAKNIQYF. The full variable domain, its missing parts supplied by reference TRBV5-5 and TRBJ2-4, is DAGVTQSPTHLIKTRGQQVTLRCSPISGHKSVSWYQQVLGQGPQFIFQYYEKEERGRGNFPDRFSARQFPNYSSELNVNALLLGDSALYLCASSRQDRAKNIQYFGAGTRLSVL.

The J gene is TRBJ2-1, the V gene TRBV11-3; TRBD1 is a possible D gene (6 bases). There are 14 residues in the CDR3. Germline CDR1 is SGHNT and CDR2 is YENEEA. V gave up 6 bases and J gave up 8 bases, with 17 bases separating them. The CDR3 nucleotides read TGTGCCAGCAGTTCCAGGGGTTCAATGTATGAGCAGTTCTTC. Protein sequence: CASSSRGSMYEQFF.

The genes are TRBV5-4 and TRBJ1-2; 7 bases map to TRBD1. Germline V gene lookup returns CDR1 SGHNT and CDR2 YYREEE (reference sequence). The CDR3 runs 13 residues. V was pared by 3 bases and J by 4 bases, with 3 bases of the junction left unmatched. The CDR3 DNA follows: TGTGCCAGCAGCTCTGGACAGGTCTATGGCTACACCTTC. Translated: CASSSGQVYGYTF.

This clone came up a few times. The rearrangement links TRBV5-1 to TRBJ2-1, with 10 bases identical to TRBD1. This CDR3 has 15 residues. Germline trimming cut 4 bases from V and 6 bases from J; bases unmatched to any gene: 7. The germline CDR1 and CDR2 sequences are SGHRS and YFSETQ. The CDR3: CASSTWDRGVNEQFF. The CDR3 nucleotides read TGCGCCAGCAGCACCTGGGACAGGGGTGTCAATGAGCAGTTCTTC.

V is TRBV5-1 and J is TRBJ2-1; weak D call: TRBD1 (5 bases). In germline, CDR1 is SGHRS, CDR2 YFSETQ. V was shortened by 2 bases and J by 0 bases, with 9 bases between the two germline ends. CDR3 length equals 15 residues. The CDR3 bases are TGCGCCAGCAGCTTAAGACAGCGCTCCTACAATGAGCAGTTCTTC. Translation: CASSLRQRSYNEQFF.

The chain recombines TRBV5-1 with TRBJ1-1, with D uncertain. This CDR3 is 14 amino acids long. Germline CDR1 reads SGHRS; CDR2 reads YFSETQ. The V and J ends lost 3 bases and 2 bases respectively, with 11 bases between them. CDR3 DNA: TGCGCCAGCAGCTCCGGGTCGATAAACACTGAAGCTTTCTTT. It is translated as CASSSGSINTEAFF.

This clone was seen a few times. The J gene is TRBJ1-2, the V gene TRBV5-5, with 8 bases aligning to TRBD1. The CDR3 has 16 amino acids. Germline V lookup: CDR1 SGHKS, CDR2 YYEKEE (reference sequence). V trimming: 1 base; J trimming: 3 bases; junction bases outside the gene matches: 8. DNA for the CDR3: TGTGCCAGCAGCTTGATGGCAGGGGGCTGGTACTATGGCTACACCTTC. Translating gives CASSLMAGGWYYGYTF.

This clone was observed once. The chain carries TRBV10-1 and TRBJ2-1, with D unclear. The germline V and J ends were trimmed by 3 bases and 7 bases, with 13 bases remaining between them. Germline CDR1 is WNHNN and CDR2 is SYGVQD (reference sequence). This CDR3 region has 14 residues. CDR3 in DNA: TGCGCCAGCAGTGAATTGGGTGCGGAGAATGAGCAGTTCTTC. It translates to CASSELGAENEQFF.

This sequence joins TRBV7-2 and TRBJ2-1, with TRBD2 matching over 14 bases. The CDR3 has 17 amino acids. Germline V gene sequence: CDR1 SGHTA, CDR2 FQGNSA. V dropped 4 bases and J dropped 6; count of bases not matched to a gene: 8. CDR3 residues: CASSSGLAGGFFNEQFF. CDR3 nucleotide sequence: TGTGCCAGCAGCTCCGGACTAGCGGGGGGCTTCTTCAATGAGCAGTTCTTC.

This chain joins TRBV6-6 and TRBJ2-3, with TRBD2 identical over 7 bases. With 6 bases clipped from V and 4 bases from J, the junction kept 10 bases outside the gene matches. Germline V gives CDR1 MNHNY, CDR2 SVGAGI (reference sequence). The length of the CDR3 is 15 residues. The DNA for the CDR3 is TGTGCCAGCAGACCCAGACTAGCCGGCTCAGATACGCAGTATTTT. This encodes CASRPRLAGSDTQYF.

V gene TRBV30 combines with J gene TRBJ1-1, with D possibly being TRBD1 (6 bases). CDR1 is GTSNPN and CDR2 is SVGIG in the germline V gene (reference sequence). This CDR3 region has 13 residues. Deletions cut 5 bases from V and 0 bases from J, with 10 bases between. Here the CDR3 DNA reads TGTGCCTGGGACAGGCGGATGAACACTGAAGCTTTCTTT. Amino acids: CAWDRRMNTEAFF.

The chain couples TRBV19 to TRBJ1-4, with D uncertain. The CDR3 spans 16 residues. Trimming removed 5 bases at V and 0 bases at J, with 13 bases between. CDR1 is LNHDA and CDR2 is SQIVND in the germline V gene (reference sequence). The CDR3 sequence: CASSQLRGSTNEKLFF. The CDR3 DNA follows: TGTGCCAGTAGTCAGCTGCGGGGATCAACTAATGAAAAACTGTTTTTT.

The CDR3 spells CASSQGVGELFF. The CDR3 DNA reads as TGTGCCAGCAGCCAAGGGGTCGGGGAGCTGTTTTTT. The V call is TRBV5-6, the J call TRBJ2-2; TRBD1 might be the D (5 bases). Per germline, CDR1 SGHDT and CDR2 YYEEEE. The V and J ends lost 4 bases and 7 bases respectively, with 8 bases between them. The CDR3 has 12 amino acids. The complete variable domain, with remaining parts taken from reference TRBV5-6 and TRBJ2-2, reads DAGVTQSPTHLIKTRGQQVTLRCSPKSGHDTVSWYQQALGQGPQFIFQYYEEEERQRGNFPDRFSGHQFPNYSSELNVNALLLGDSALYLCASSQGVGELFFGEGSRLTVL.

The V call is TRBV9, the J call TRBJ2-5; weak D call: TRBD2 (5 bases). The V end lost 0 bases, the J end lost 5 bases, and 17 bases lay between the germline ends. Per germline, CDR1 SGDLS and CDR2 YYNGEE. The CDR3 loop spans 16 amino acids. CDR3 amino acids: CASSVGAGPGEETQYF. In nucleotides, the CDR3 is TGTGCCAGCAGCGTAGGAGCAGGCCCTGGGGAGGAGACCCAGTACTTC.

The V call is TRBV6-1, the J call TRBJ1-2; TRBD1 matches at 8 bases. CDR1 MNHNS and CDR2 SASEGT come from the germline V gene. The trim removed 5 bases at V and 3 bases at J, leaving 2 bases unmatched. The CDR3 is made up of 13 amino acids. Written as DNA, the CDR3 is TGTGCCAGCAGTAAACAGGGGGACTATGGCTACACCTTC. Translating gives CASSKQGDYGYTF.

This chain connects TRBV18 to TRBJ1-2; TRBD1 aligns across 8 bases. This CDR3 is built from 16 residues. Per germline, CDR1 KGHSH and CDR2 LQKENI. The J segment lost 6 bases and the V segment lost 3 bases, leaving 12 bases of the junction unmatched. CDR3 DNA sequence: TGTGCCAGCTCACCCGCCGGAGGTCAGGGGGCGAATGGCTACACCTTC. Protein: CASSPAGGQGANGYTF.

The CDR3 sequence: CASSSSTGGFSEHGYTF. The CDR3 DNA follows: TGTGCCAGCAGCTCCTCGACAGGGGGATTTTCCGAACATGGCTACACCTTC. The chain couples TRBV7-8 to TRBJ1-2; 9 bases agree with TRBD1. The CDR3 totals 17 residues. Unmatched junction bases numbered 15, after V lost 4 bases and J lost 6 bases. The V gene's germline CDR1 is SGHVS and CDR2 FQNEAQ.

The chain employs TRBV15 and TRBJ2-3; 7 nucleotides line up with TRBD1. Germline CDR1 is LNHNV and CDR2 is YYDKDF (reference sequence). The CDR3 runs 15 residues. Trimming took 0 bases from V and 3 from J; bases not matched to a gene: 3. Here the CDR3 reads CATSRDPTGTDTQYF. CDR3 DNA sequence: TGTGCCACCAGCAGAGATCCGACAGGGACAGATACGCAGTATTTT.

The CDR3 here is CASSLEGQGASWNEQFF. The CDR3, as DNA: TGCGCCAGCAGCTTGGAGGGACAGGGGGCGAGTTGGAATGAGCAGTTCTTC. This chain links TRBV5-1 with TRBJ2-1; 12 bases align to TRBD1. V lost 0 bases and J lost 7; bases outside the gene matches: 8. CDR1 SGHRS and CDR2 YFSETQ come from the germline V gene. The CDR3 consists of 17 residues.

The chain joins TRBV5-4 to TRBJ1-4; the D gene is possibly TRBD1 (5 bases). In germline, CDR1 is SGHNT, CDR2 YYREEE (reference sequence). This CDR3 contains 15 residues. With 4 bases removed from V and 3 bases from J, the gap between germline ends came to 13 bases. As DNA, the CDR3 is TGTGCCAGCAGCGGCGGGGGGGAAGCTAATGAAAAACTGTTTTTT. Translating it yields CASSGGGEANEKLFF.

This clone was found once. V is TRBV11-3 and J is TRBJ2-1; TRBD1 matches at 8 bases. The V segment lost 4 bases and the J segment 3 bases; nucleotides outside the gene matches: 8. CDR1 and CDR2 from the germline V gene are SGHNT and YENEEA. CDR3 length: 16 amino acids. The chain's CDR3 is CASSSGQGVGYNEQFF. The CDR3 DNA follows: TGTGCCAGCAGCTCCGGACAGGGAGTGGGCTACAATGAGCAGTTCTTC.